This TCR beta chain was sequenced for a study of technical replicates of blood from a few donors. Method: immunoSEQ multiplex PCR; TCRdb's copy keeps in-frame clones and lacks some. The profile shows fewer than 85,000 clones, 90% to 95% of them singletons. Looked up from germline, CDR1 is MNHEY and CDR2 is SVGAGI. The CDR3 is 13 residues long. V dropped 2 bases and J dropped 6 bases, with 7 bases sitting between them. Material: PBMCs. The receptor comes from a human donor in good health. Some clones in this sample may be carry-over from other donors' samples. The chain joins TRBV6-5 to TRBJ2-2; a weak D match, TRBD2 (5 bases). CDR3 nucleotides: TGTGCCAGCAGTTACGTGCGGGCCGGGGAGCTGTTTTTT. It translates to CASSYVRAGELFF.